This is a list of T cell receptor beta chains from one sample in a study of blood T cell repertoires in COVID-19. Profiled with immunoSEQ multiplex PCR; TCRdb holds only in-frame clones, not every one. The data contain around 50,000 clones, 60% to 80% of them singletons. Sequenced: PBMCs or T cells enriched from blood (not recorded which). Receptors originate from a woman between 45 and 60 years old with acute COVID-19. The CDR3 runs from the conserved cysteine through the conserved F or W. A D gene is named only where the DNA matches it firmly. Size values are once, few and many counts, or a class for expanded clones, and some rows have none.

cdr3_nt,cdr3_aa,d_call,clone_size,v_call,j_call
TGTGCCAGCTCACCTTTGGGACAGGGTAGCAATGAGCAGTTCTTC,CASSPLGQGSNEQFF,TRBD1,medium-sized,TRBV18,TRBJ2-1
TGCGCCAGCAGCGGAGGGACAGGGGGCACTGGAAACACCATATATTTT,CASSGGTGGTGNTIYF,TRBD1,-,TRBV5-1,TRBJ1-3
TGCGCCAGCAGCCTTTCCGACCAGGTCGGCTACGAGCAGTACTTC,CASSLSDQVGYEQYF,-,-,TRBV4-1,TRBJ2-7
TGTGCCAGTAGTGCAGGACTAGCGGGGGGATCTTATACGCAGTATTTT,CASSAGLAGGSYTQYF,TRBD2,-,TRBV19,TRBJ2-3
TGTGCCAGCAGCTTAAGGGGGCAAAGATCACCCCTCCACTTT,CASSLRGQRSPLHF,TRBD1,once,TRBV7-2,TRBJ1-6
TGTGCCAGCAGCAAAGGCAGGGACAGGACCTATGGCTACACCTTC,CASSKGRDRTYGYTF,-,-,TRBV21-1,TRBJ1-2
TGTGCCACGAACGACAGGGGCCGCGAGATCTACGAGCAGTACTTC,CATNDRGREIYEQYF,TRBD1,-,TRBV6-5,TRBJ2-7
TGTGCCAGCAGTCCCTGGGGAGGGTCGGGCGAGCAGTACTTC,CASSPWGGSGEQYF,TRBD2,-,TRBV28,TRBJ2-7
TGTGCCAGCAGCTTAACGTCGGGGGGCACAGATACGCAGTATTTT,CASSLTSGGTDTQYF,-,-,TRBV7-9,TRBJ2-3
TGTGCCAGCAGCTTACCTAGCGGGGCCCAGGGCGAGCAGTTCTTC,CASSLPSGAQGEQFF,TRBD2,-,TRBV7-9,TRBJ2-1
TGTGCCAGCAGTGAAGCTAGCGGGGACGGCACAGATACGCAGTATTTT,CASSEASGDGTDTQYF,TRBD2,-,TRBV6-1,TRBJ2-3